This passage covers 6 T cell receptor beta chains from one sample sequenced in a study of cytomegalovirus exposure and HLA in healthy donors. The PCR had 60 Vbeta and 13 Jbeta primers. The assay was immunoSEQ multiplex PCR, and TCRdb's table has in-frame clones only and misses some. This sample has 78,000 or so clones, with roughly 65% found just once. Sequencing used PBMCs. These receptors were collected from a male donor in good health and CMV-seropositive.

The chain employs TRBV4-3 and TRBJ1-2; 10 positions match TRBD1. The CDR3 is 15 residues long. Germline CDR1 LGHNA, CDR2 YSLEER. V was clipped by 4 bases and J by 2 bases; unmatched bases: 4. The CDR3 sequence: CASSPETGGNYGYTF. The CDR3 DNA sequence: TGCGCCAGCAGCCCTGAGACAGGGGGCAACTATGGCTACACCTTC.

This rearrangement joins TRBV5-1 to TRBJ1-3, with D perhaps TRBD1 (6 bases). The CDR3 has 15 amino acids. Deletions cut 5 bases from V and 1 base from J, with 13 bases between. Germline V CDR1 and CDR2: SGHRS, YFSETQ. The CDR3 reads CASRPSQGSGNTIYF. The CDR3 region has the DNA TGCGCCAGCAGACCCAGCCAGGGGTCTGGAAACACCATATATTTT.

This clone was observed a handful of times. The rearrangement uses TRBV4-2 and TRBJ2-7, with D unresolved. Per germline, CDR1 LGHNA and CDR2 YNFKEQ. The CDR3 has 15 residues. V was clipped by 1 base and J by 1 base, with 11 bases between them. DNA for the CDR3: TGTGCCAGCAGCCAAGGTCCTACAGAGTCCTACGAGCAGTACTTC. Its protein is CASSQGPTESYEQYF.

The rearrangement links TRBV9 to TRBJ1-1; 8 nucleotides match TRBD1. This CDR3 has 15 residues. V shed 4 bases, J shed 4 bases, and the junction held 9 bases outside the gene matches. Looked up from germline, CDR1 is SGDLS and CDR2 is YYNGEE. The CDR3 DNA follows: TGTGCCAGCAGCCCCTGGACAGGGTTGAGCACTGAAGCTTTCTTT. Translation: CASSPWTGLSTEAFF.

The chain joins TRBV5-8 to TRBJ2-3; TRBD2 agrees at 8 bases. The CDR3 has 14 residues. Trimming removed 10 bases from V and 4 bases from J; junction bases left unmatched: 11. The germline V gene has CDR1 SGHTS and CDR2 YDEGEE. The CDR3 sequence is CASPPPGGSDTQYF. The CDR3 DNA reads as TGTGCCTCACCCCCACCGGGAGGGTCAGATACGCAGTATTTT.

This clone showed up just a few times. The chain uses TRBV19 and TRBJ2-1; D call uncertain. The V end lost 5 bases, the J end lost 5 bases, and 7 bases lay between the germline ends. The CDR3 length is 12 residues. Germline V gene data show CDR1 as LNHDA and CDR2 as SQIVND (reference sequence). The CDR3 nucleotides are TGTGCCAGTAGTCGACTCGACAATGAGCAGTTCTTC. Protein product: CASSRLDNEQFF.